The text below deals with one TCR beta chain. This record belongs to a study of OX40 agonist ivuxolimab in advanced cancers. Overall study: Around 40% of patients had received prior checkpoint inhibitor therapy. Three patients, one with hepatocellular carcinoma and two with cutaneous melanoma, responded partially.

Method: immunoSEQ multiplex PCR; TCRdb's copy keeps in-frame clones and lacks some. The data hold under 20,000 clones, with around 80% observed a single time. The length of the CDR3 is 17 residues. Trimming stripped 0 bases from V and 0 bases from J, with 12 bases between. CDR1 is MNHNS and CDR2 is SASEGT in the germline V gene. Autoimmune disease history or systemic immunosuppression was exclusionary. The sequences come from CD4+ or CD8+ T cells sorted from blood, collected in a trial of the OX40 agonist ivuxolimab. The receptor's source is an adult with an advanced solid tumor such as melanoma, head and neck, liver or kidney cancer. The chain is built from TRBV6-1 and TRBJ1-3; possibly TRBD1 for D (5 bases). The CDR3 spells CASSEALLTGSGNTIYF. The CDR3 nucleotides are TGTGCCAGCAGTGAAGCGCTTCTAACAGGCTCTGGAAACACCATATATTTT.